The sample holds a few counts of the clone carrying this T cell receptor beta chain. The antigen remains unidentified. The memory fraction was CD4+CD45RO+CD25- cells. The CDR3 extends over 12 amino acids. CDR1 is DFQATT and CDR2 is SNEGSKA in the germline V gene (reference sequence). V was clipped by 1 base and J by 2 bases, with 5 bases between them. General study results and limits: Tumor Treg TCRs overlapped most with tumor naive CD4+ cells. Tumor memory CD4+ T cell TCR gene usage clustered with blood and lymph node memory CD4+ cells and lymph node naive CD4+ cells.

Semi-nested PCR with Nested Universal Primer A followed constant-region reverse priming of full-length variable regions. TCRdb passed the 5' RACE reads through MiXCR, listing each CDR3 protein once. The sample shows approximately 44,000 distinct CDR3 sequences, just under 30% of them seen only once. Sample: memory CD4+ T cells sorted from a lymph node. The subset here: memory CD4+ T cells, CD4+CD45RO+CD25-. V and J are TRBV20-1 and TRBJ1-1; D not resolved. The clonotype originates from a female donor with breast cancer. The CDR3: CSARVSNTEAFF. DNA for the CDR3: TGCAGTGCTAGAGTCAGTAACACTGAAGCTTTCTTT.